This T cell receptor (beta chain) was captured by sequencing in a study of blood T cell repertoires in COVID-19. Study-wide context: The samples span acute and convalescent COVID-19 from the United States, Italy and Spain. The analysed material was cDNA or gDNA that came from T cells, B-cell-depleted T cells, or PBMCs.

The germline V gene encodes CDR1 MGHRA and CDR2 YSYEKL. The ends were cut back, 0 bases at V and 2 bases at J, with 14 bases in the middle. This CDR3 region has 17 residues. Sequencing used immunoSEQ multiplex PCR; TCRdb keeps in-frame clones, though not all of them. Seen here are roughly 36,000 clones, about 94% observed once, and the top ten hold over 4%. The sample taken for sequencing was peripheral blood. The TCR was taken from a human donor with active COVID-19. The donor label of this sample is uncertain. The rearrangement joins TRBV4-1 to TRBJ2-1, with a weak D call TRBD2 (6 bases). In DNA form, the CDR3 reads TGCGCCAGCAGCCAAGATCAGTTTGGAGGGCCCTACAATGAGCAGTTCTTC. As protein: CASSQDQFGGPYNEQFF.